The rows below give T cell receptor beta chains drawn from one sample of a study of cytomegalovirus exposure and HLA in healthy donors. The assay was immunoSEQ multiplex PCR, and TCRdb's table has in-frame clones only and misses some. The table includes about 83,000 clones, around 81% detected once. Sequencing was done on a sample of PBMCs. These receptors came from a young man in good health and CMV-seropositive. The CDR3 runs from the conserved cysteine through the conserved F or W. Fields, in order: J gene, V gene, clone size, D gene, CDR3 DNA, CDR3 protein. The D gene is left open where the match is weak. Size is omitted from some rows. Given values are once, few, many or a class for expanded clones.

TRBJ1-3 | TRBV29-1 | - | - | TGCAGCGTCCTTACCCTAGGAAACACCATATATTTT | CSVLTLGNTIYF
TRBJ2-1 | TRBV5-6 | few | TRBD2 | TGTGCCAGCAGCTTGACTAGCGGTGAGCAGTTCTTC | CASSLTSGEQFF
TRBJ1-1 | TRBV7-2 | - | - | TGTGCCAGCAGCTTCCGCACAGGAACTGAAGCTTTCTTT | CASSFRTGTEAFF
TRBJ2-1 | TRBV7-8 | - | - | TGTGCCAGCAGCTCACGAGCAGGGCGGAATGAGCAGTTCTTC | CASSSRAGRNEQFF
TRBJ1-2 | TRBV5-1 | - | TRBD1 | TGCGCCAGCAGCGGCCACAGGGGTAACTATGGCTACACCTTC | CASSGHRGNYGYTF
TRBJ2-7 | TRBV5-1 | - | TRBD2 | TGCGCCAGCGCCGAAGCGCCGGGAGGGTGGGAGCAGTACTTC | CASAEAPGGWEQYF
TRBJ2-5 | TRBV2 | - | - | TGTGCTGTAAAAGGGGCAGGAGAGGAGACCCAGTACTTC | CAVKGAGEETQYF
TRBJ1-2 | TRBV13 | - | - | TGTGCCAGCAGCACCACGGGGGGGGGCGAGGCTGGCTACACCTTC | CASSTTGGGEAGYTF
TRBJ2-2 | TRBV9 | - | - | TGTGCCAGCAGCGTTTCGGTATCAAACACCGGGGAGCTGTTTTTT | CASSVSVSNTGELFF
TRBJ2-1 | TRBV7-9 | few | TRBD2 | TGTGCCAGCAGCTATCTAGCGGGAGACAATGAGCAGTTCTTC | CASSYLAGDNEQFF
TRBJ2-3 | TRBV7-9 | - | TRBD2 | TGTGCCAGCAGCATTCCCAGCGGGAGTATGGATACGCAGTATTTT | CASSIPSGSMDTQYF
TRBJ1-1 | TRBV29-1 | - | TRBD1 | TGCAGCGCTGGGACAGGGGGCAAGAACACTGAAGCTTTCTTT | CSAGTGGKNTEAFF
TRBJ1-4 | TRBV11-2 | once | TRBD1 | TGTGCCAGCAGCTCGCAGGACAGGCAAAAACTGTTTTTT | CASSSQDRQKLFF
TRBJ2-7 | TRBV5-4 | - | - | TGTGCCAGCAGCTCGGGATACGAGCAGTACTTC | CASSSGYEQYF
TRBJ2-5 | TRBV5-8 | - | - | TGTGCCAGCAGCAAGACTAGCAGGGGAGAGACCCAGTACTTC | CASSKTSRGETQYF
TRBJ2-7 | TRBV10-1 | - | TRBD1 | TGCGCCAGCAGAGCCGGGACAGGGGCTTCCTACGAGCAGTACTTC | CASRAGTGASYEQYF
TRBJ1-1 | TRBV6-1 | few | TRBD1 | TGTGCCAGCAGTGGAACAGGGGACACTGAAGCTTTCTTT | CASSGTGDTEAFF
TRBJ1-4 | TRBV5-1 | - | - | TGCGCCAGCAGTCTGAAGGGGAATGAAAAACTGTTTTTT | CASSLKGNEKLFF
TRBJ1-4 | TRBV29-1 | - | - | TGCAGCGTCTCGACAGGAATTGAAAAACTGTTTTTT | CSVSTGIEKLFF
TRBJ2-1 | TRBV7-9 | - | TRBD2 | TGTGCCAGCATCCGGACTAGCGGGAGTCTTCACAATGAGCAGTTCTTC | CASIRTSGSLHNEQFF
TRBJ2-6 | TRBV5-6 | - | - | TGTGCCAGCAGCCTATTCCCCGCTGGGGCCAACGTCCTGACTTTC | CASSLFPAGANVLTF
TRBJ2-7 | TRBV7-2 | - | TRBD2 | TGTGCCAGCAGCCCCCGGCCAGCGGGGGGGTACGAGCAGTACTTC | CASSPRPAGGYEQYF
TRBJ2-7 | TRBV25-1 | - | - | TGTGCCAGCGCCGCCGCGGGGCGGGACGCCTACGAGCAGTACTTC | CASAAAGRDAYEQYF
TRBJ2-1 | TRBV29-1 | - | TRBD1 | TGCAGCGGCCGGGACAGGGGCAATGAGCAGTTCTTC | CSGRDRGNEQFF
TRBJ2-7 | TRBV5-1 | - | - | TGCGCCAGCAGGGGAGTGGGTACCTACGAGCAGTACTTC | CASRGVGTYEQYF
TRBJ2-3 | TRBV29-1 | - | TRBD2 | TGCAGCGTTGTCCCTCGACTAGCGGGAGAAGATACGCAGTATTTT | CSVVPRLAGEDTQYF
TRBJ2-7 | TRBV7-8 | - | - | TGTGCCAGCAGCAACCGACAGGACCTCAGCTACGAGCAGTACTTC | CASSNRQDLSYEQYF
TRBJ2-2 | TRBV10-1 | - | TRBD2 | TGCGCCAGCAGTGGGGCGGGAGCGAACACCGGGGAGCTGTTTTTT | CASSGAGANTGELFF
TRBJ2-6 | TRBV28 | - | - | TGTGCCAGCAGTTACCGCAGGGGATCCGGGGCCAACGTCCTGACTTTC | CASSYRRGSGANVLTF
TRBJ2-1 | TRBV27 | - | - | TGTGCCAGCAGTCCGGCTGGGCCCTACAATGAGCAGTTCTTC | CASSPAGPYNEQFF
TRBJ2-2 | TRBV5-8 | - | - | TGTGCCAGCAGCTCCCCCGGCCGTGGTCTAGGAGGGGCCGGGGAGCTGTTTTTT | CASSSPGRGLGGAGELFF
TRBJ2-1 | TRBV29-1 | - | - | TGCAGCGTTGAAATCCAGAATCGCAATGAGCAGTTCTTC | CSVEIQNRNEQFF
TRBJ1-4 | TRBV19 | - | - | TGTGCCAGTAGTATCGGGAGAACTAATGAAAAACTGTTTTTT | CASSIGRTNEKLFF
TRBJ2-5 | TRBV4-1 | - | - | TGCGCCAGCAGCCAAGTGGGAGCGGTTCAAGAGACCCAGTACTTC | CASSQVGAVQETQYF
TRBJ1-2 | TRBV6-5 | few | - | TGTGCCAGCAGGCCAGGGATTAACTATGGCTACACCTTC | CASRPGINYGYTF
TRBJ1-4 | TRBV5-1 | - | - | TGCGCCAGCAGCTTGGGGGCATTTGCAACTAATGAAAAACTGTTTTTT | CASSLGAFATNEKLFF
TRBJ2-5 | TRBV7-3 | - | - | TGTGCCAGCAGCTCCTACAGCATTCAGGAGACCCAGTACTTC | CASSSYSIQETQYF
TRBJ1-1 | TRBV19 | - | - | TGTGCCAGTAGTAGTTTGTGGCGGGCCAACACTGAAGCTTTCTTT | CASSSLWRANTEAFF
TRBJ2-7 | TRBV4-1 | - | TRBD2 | TGCGCCAGCAGCCTTTATAGCGGGAGTATCAACGAGCAGTACTTC | CASSLYSGSINEQYF
TRBJ1-2 | TRBV27 | - | TRBD1 | TGTGCCAGCAGTTTTCAGGGGGCTAGCGGCTACACCTTC | CASSFQGASGYTF
TRBJ2-7 | TRBV29-1 | - | - | TGCAGCGCTAGGACAGTGAGGGTCGACGAGCAGTACTTC | CSARTVRVDEQYF
TRBJ1-2 | TRBV6-5 | - | - | TGTGCCAGGGGGCTACGTGGCTACACCTTC | CARGLRGYTF
TRBJ2-1 | TRBV4-2 | - | - | TGTGCCAGCAGCCAAGTCGAGCGGGAGCAGTTCTTC | CASSQVEREQFF
TRBJ2-1 | TRBV2 | once | TRBD1 | TGTGCCAGCAGTGACAGGGGGCCACCCTTCAATGAGCAGTTCTTC | CASSDRGPPFNEQFF
TRBJ2-5 | TRBV29-1 | - | - | TGCAGCGTTGAAACCGGGTGGGAGACCCAGTACTTC | CSVETGWETQYF
TRBJ1-1 | TRBV27 | - | - | TGTGCCAGCAATTCGGTTATGAACACTGAAGCTTTCTTT | CASNSVMNTEAFF
TRBJ1-5 | TRBV19 | - | - | TGTGCCACTGCAGGAGGAAATCAGCCCCAGCATTTT | CATAGGNQPQHF
TRBJ2-1 | TRBV29-1 | - | TRBD2 | TGCAGCGTTGCTGGACTAGCGGGAGTCGACAATGAGCAGTTCTTC | CSVAGLAGVDNEQFF
TRBJ1-1 | TRBV4-1 | few | - | TGCGCCAGCAGCCAAGAGGCGGCAGTCCGGACAGAAGCTTTCTTT | CASSQEAAVRTEAFF
TRBJ2-7 | TRBV6-1 | - | - | TGTGCCAGCAGCGCAACACAGACAGGAGAGTACTTC | CASSATQTGEYF
TRBJ2-1 | TRBV27 | - | - | TGTGCCAGCTCCACGGACGGGGACAATGAGCAGTTCTTC | CASSTDGDNEQFF
TRBJ2-1 | TRBV28 | - | TRBD2 | TGTGCCAGCAGACGACTAGCGCCGAGCTCCTACAATGAGCAGTTCTTC | CASRRLAPSSYNEQFF
TRBJ2-5 | TRBV7-7 | - | TRBD2 | TGTGCTAGCAGCCTCCGGACTAGCGGGAGTCTGGAGACCCAGTACTTC | CASSLRTSGSLETQYF
TRBJ2-5 | TRBV5-1 | - | - | TGCGCCAGCAGCCGTCAAGAGACCCAGTACTTC | CASSRQETQYF
TRBJ2-3 | TRBV6-5 | - | TRBD1 | TGTGCCAGCAGTTTGCAGAGGGGACAGGGCCTCGATACGCAGTATTTT | CASSLQRGQGLDTQYF
TRBJ2-5 | TRBV7-2 | once | TRBD2 | TGTGCCAGCAGCGCCCAGGGACTAGCGGCCCAAGAGACCCAGTACTTC | CASSAQGLAAQETQYF
TRBJ1-1 | TRBV11-3 | - | - | TGTGCCAGCAGCCCGAGATCGGGAGGCACTGAAGCTTTCTTT | CASSPRSGGTEAFF
TRBJ2-5 | TRBV28 | - | - | TGTGCCAGCAGCCGCGGGGGCCCTCAAGAGACCCAGTACTTC | CASSRGGPQETQYF
TRBJ1-1 | TRBV28 | few | - | TGTGCCAGCAGATGGCAGGCCCACACCTCGCAGGGAGCTTTCTTT | CASRWQAHTSQGAFF
TRBJ1-5 | TRBV2 | - | - | TGTGCCAGCAGTGAAGAGGGGGGGGCTGATCAGCCCCAGCATTTT | CASSEEGGADQPQHF